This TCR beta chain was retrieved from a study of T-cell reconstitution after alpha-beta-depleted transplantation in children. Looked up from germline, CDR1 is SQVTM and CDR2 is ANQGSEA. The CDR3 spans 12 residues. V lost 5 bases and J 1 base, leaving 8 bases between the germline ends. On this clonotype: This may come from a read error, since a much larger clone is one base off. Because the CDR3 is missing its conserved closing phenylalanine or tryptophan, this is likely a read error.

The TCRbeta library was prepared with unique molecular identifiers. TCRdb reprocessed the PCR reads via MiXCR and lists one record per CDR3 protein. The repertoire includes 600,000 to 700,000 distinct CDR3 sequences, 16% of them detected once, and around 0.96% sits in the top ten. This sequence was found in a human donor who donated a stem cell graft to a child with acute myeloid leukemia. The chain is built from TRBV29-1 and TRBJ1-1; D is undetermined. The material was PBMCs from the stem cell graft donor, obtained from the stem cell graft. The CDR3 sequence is CSVISENTEAFI. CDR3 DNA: TGCAGCGTTATAAGTGAGAACACTGAAGCTTTCATT.